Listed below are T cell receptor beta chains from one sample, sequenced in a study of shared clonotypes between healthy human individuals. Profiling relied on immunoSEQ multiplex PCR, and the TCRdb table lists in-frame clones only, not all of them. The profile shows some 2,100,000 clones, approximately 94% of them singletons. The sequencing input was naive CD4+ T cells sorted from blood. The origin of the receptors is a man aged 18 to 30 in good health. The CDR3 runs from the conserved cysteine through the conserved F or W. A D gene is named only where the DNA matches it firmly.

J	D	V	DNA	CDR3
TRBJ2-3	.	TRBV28	TGTGCCAGCAGTTCCATCACAGATACGCAGTATTTT	CASSSITDTQYF
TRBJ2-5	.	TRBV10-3	TGTGCCATCAGTCGAGGGGAGACCCAGTACTTC	CAISRGETQYF
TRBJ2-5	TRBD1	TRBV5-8	TGTGCCAGCAGCCTCCGGGGACAGTTTTTGGACGAGACCCAGTACTTC	CASSLRGQFLDETQYF
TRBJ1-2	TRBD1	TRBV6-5	TGTGCCAGCAGTATTACAGGGGGTGGCTACACCTTC	CASSITGGGYTF
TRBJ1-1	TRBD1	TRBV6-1	TGTGCCAGCAGTTTATCCAGGGGGGCCACTGAAGCTTTCTTT	CASSLSRGATEAFF
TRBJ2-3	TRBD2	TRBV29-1	TGCAGCGTTGAAGATGTCGCGGGGGATTGGACAGATACGCAGTATTTT	CSVEDVAGDWTDTQYF
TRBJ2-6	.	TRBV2	TGTGCCAGCAGCCGGGCTGGGGCCAACGTCCTGACTTTC	CASSRAGANVLTF
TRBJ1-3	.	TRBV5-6	TGTGCCAGCAGCGCCCAAACAGGTGCTGGAAACACCATATATTTT	CASSAQTGAGNTIYF
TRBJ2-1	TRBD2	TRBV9	TGTGCCAGCAGCGTAGCAGCGGGATCCGTCTACAATGAGCAGTTCTTC	CASSVAAGSVYNEQFF
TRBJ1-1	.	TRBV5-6	TGTGCCAGCAGCTTGGGGGGACTGAACACTGAAGCTTTCTTT	CASSLGGLNTEAFF
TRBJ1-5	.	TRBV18	TGTGCCAGCTCACCAGATGGGAGGACAGATAGTCAGCCCCAGCATTTT	CASSPDGRTDSQPQHF
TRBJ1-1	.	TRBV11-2	TGTGCCAGCAGCTTAGCCCATATAAACACTGAAGCTTTCTTT	CASSLAHINTEAFF
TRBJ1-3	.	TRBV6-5	TGTGCCAGCAGTTACGAGTCAGGGATCACTGGAAACACCATATATTTT	CASSYESGITGNTIYF
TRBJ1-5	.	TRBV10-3	TGTGCCATCAGTGAGACAGGTAGCAATCAGCCCCAGCATTTT	CAISETGSNQPQHF
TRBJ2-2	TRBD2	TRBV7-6	TGTGCCAGCAGCTTAGCCCCCAGCGGGAGGGGCCCCACCGGGGAGCTGTTTTTT	CASSLAPSGRGPTGELFF
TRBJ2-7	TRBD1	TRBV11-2	TGTGCCAGCAGCACTGACAGGGCCTCCTACGAGCAGTACTTC	CASSTDRASYEQYF
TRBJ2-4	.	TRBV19	TGTGCCAGTAGTATCGACCCAAGTCTCGCCAAAAACATTCAGTACTTC	CASSIDPSLAKNIQYF